A selection of T cell receptor beta chains follows, all from one sample in a study of cytomegalovirus exposure and HLA in healthy donors. Libraries were prepared by immunoSEQ multiplex PCR; TCRdb keeps only in-frame clonotypes and omits some of them. This sample contains tens of thousands of clones. The sequenced sample was PBMCs. The receptor source for this set is a man aged 30 to 45 in good health and CMV-seronegative. The CDR3 runs from the conserved cysteine through the conserved F or W. The D gene is left open where the match is weak.

TRBV29-1	TRBD1	TRBJ1-5	CSVGEGAEGPQHF	TGCAGCGTCGGAGAGGGGGCCGAGGGACCCCAGCATTTT
TRBV5-1	TRBD2	TRBJ2-3	CASSFSGGRVTDTQYF	TGCGCCAGCAGCTTTAGCGGGGGCCGGGTCACAGATACGCAGTATTTT
TRBV18	-	TRBJ1-5	CASSAESPDQPQHF	TGTGCCAGCTCAGCGGAAAGCCCCGATCAGCCCCAGCATTTT
TRBV6-1	-	TRBJ1-1	CASSIRQNTEDFF	TGTGCCAGCAGCATTAGACAGAATACTGAAGATTTCTTT
TRBV4-3	-	TRBJ2-2	CASSQGQGGTGELFF	TGCGCCAGCAGCCAAGGCCAGGGTGGAACCGGGGAGCTGTTTTTT
TRBV7-9	-	TRBJ2-4	CASSSPRERTKNIQYF	TGTGCCAGCAGCTCGCCCAGGGAAAGGACCAAAAACATTCAGTACTTC
TRBV1	-	TRBJ1-1	CTSSQVRGTVEGTEAFF	TGCACCAGCAGCCAAGTTAGGGGGACGGTTGAGGGCACTGAAGCTTTCTTT
TRBV18	TRBD1	TRBJ1-5	CASSPGQGNQPQHF	TGTGCCAGCTCACCAGGACAGGGCAATCAGCCCCAGCATTTT
TRBV19	TRBD1	TRBJ1-1	CASRGPRGRVTEAFF	TGTGCCAGTAGGGGCCCAAGGGGGCGTGTAACTGAAGCTTTCTTT
TRBV28	-	TRBJ1-2	CASSPGGHYGYTF	TGTGCCAGCAGCCCCGGGGGGCACTATGGCTACACCTTC
TRBV4-1	TRBD1	TRBJ1-4	CASRQRTGPNEKLFF	TGCGCCAGCAGACAACGGACAGGACCTAATGAAAAACTGTTTTTT